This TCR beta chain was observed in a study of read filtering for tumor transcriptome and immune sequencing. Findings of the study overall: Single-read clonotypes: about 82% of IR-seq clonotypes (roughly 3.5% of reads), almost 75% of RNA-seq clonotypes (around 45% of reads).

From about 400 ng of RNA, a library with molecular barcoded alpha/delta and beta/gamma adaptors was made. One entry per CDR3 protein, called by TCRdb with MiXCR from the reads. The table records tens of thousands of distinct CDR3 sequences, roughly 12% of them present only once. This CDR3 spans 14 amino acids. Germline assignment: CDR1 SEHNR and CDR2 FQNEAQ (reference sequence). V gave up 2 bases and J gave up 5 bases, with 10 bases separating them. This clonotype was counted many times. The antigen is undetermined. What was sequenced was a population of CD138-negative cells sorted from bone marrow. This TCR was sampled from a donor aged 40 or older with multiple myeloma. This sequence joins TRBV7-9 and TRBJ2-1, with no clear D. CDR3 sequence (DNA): TGTGCCAGCAGCTTATTATTGCTGGACAATGAGCAGTTCTTC. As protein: CASSLLLLDNEQFF.